This T cell receptor beta chain was obtained from a study of a mutant IDH1 vaccine in newly diagnosed glioma. Time point here: week 5, during vaccination. One vaccine dose held 300 ug of mutant IDH1 20-mer peptide and came with topical imiquimod. A word on this clone: The antigen is not known.

V lost 0 bases to trimming and J lost 1 base, with 13 bases between them. Germline CDR1 and CDR2: SGDLS and YYNGEE. The CDR3 covers 17 residues. Clones were sequenced by immunoSEQ multiplex PCR, and TCRdb holds only the in-frame ones, with some missing. The sample holds roughly 60,000 clones, roughly 80% seen once. Sequenced material: PBMCs, taken from a glioma patient whose treatment included an IDH1 peptide vaccine. The chain is built from TRBV9 and TRBJ2-2; a possible D gene is TRBD1 (5 bases). This receptor was identified in a woman aged 45-65 years with glioma. CDR3 in amino acids: CASSVGLLDKNTGELFF. The CDR3 nucleotides read TGTGCCAGCAGCGTAGGTTTGTTGGACAAGAACACCGGGGAGCTGTTTTTT. Using reference TRBV9 and TRBJ2-2 for the parts outside the CDR3, the full variable domain is DSGVTQTPKHLITATGQRVTLRCSPRSGDLSVYWYQQSLDQGLQFLIQYYNGEERAKGNILERFSAQQFPDLHSELNLSSLELGDSALYFCASSVGLLDKNTGELFFGEGSRLTVL.